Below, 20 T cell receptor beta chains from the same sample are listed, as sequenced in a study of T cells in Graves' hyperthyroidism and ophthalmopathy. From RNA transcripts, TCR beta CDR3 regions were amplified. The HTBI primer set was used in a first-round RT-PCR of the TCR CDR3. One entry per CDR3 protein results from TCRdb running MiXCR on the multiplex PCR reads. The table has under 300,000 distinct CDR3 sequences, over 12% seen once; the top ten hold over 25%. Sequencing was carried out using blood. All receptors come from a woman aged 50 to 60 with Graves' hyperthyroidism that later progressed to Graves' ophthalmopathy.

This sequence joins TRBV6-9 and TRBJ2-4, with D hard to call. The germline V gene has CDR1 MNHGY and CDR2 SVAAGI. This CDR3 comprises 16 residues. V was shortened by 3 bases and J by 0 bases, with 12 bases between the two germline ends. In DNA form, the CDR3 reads TGTGCCAGCAGTTACGGATCTTCACTAGCCAAAAACATTCAGTACTTC. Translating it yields CASSYGSSLAKNIQYF.

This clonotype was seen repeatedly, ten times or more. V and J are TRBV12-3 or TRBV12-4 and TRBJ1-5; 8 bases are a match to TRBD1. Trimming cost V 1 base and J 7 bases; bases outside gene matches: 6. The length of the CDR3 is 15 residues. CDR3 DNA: TGTGCCAGCAGTTTAGTTGGACAGGGTGGACAGCCCCAGCATTTT. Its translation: CASSLVGQGGQPQHF.

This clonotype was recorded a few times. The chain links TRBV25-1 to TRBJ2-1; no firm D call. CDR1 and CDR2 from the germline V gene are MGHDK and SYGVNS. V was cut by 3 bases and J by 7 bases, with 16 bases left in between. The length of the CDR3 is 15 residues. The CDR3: CASSETNDNRNEQFF. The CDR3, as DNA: TGTGCCAGCAGTGAGACAAATGATAACCGGAATGAGCAGTTCTTC.

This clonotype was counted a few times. The CDR3 is CATSDPPSAGDYNEQFF. In nucleotides, the CDR3 is TGTGCCACCAGTGATCCCCCTTCGGCGGGAGACTACAATGAGCAGTTCTTC. V gene TRBV24-1 combines with J gene TRBJ2-1; 7 bases align to TRBD2. V gave up 3 bases and J gave up 3 bases; unmatched junction bases: 10. The CDR3 consists of 17 residues. Germline CDR1 KGHDR, CDR2 SFDVKD.

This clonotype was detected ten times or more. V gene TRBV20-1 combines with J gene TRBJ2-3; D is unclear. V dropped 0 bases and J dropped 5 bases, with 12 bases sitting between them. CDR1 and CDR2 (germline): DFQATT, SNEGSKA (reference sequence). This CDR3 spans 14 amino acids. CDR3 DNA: TGCAGTGCTAGAGATGTACAAGGAATAGATACGCAGTATTTT. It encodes CSARDVQGIDTQYF.

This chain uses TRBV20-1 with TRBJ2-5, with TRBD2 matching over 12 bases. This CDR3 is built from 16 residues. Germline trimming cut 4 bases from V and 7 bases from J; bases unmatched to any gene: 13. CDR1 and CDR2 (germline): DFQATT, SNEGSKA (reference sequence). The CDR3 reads CSAKDLAGGRFRTQYF. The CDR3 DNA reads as TGCAGTGCTAAAGATCTAGCGGGAGGGCGTTTTAGGACCCAGTACTTC.

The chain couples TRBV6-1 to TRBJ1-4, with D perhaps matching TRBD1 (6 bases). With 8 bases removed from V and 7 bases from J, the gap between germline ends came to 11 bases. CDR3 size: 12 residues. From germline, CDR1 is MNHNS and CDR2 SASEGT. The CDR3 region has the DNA TGTGCCAGCGGGGGGACAACTGAAAAACTGTTTTTT. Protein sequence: CASGGTTEKLFF.

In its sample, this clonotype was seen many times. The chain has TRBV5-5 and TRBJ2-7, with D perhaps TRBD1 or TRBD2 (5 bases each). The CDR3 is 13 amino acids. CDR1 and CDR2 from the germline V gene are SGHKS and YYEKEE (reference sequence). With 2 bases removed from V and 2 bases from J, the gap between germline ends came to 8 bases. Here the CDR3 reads CASSLPGPYEQYF. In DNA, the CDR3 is TGTGCCAGCAGCTTACCGGGGCCCTACGAGCAGTACTTC.

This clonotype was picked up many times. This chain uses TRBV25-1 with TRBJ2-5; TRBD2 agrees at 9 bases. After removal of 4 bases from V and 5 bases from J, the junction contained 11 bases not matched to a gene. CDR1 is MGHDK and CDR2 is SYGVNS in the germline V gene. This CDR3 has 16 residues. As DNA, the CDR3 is TGTGCCAGCAGTGGAGTGATAGCGGGAGAATCGGAGACCCAGTACTTC. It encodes CASSGVIAGESETQYF. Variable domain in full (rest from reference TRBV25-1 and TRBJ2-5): EADIYQTPRYLVIGTGKKITLECSQTMGHDKMYWYQQDPGMELHLIHYSYGVNSTEKGDLSSESTVSRIRTEHFPLTLESARPSHTSQYLCASSGVIAGESETQYFGPGTRLLVL.

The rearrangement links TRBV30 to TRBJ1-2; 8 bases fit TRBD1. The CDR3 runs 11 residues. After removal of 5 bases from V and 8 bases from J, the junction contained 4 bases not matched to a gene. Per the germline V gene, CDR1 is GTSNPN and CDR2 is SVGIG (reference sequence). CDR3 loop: CAWGTGRGYTF. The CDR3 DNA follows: TGTGCCTGGGGGACAGGTCGAGGCTACACCTTC.

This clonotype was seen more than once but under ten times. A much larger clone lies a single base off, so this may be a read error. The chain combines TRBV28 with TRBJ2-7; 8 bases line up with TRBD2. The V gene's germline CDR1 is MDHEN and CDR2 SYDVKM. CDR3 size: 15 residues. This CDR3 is CTSRLSGIRSYEQYF. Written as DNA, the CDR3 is TGTACCAGCAGGCTTAGCGGGATTCGGTCCTACGAGCAGTACTTC. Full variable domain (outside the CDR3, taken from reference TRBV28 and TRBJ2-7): DVKVTQSSRYLVKRTGEKVFLECVQDMDHENMFWYRQDPGLGLRLIYFSYDVKMKEKGDIPEGYSVSREKKERFSLILESASTNQTSMYLCTSRLSGIRSYEQYFGPGTRLTVT.

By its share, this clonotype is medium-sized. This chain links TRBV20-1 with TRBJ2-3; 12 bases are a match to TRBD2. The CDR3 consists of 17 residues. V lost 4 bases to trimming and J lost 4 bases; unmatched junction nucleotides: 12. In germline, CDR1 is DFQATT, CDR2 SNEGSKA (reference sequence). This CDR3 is CSATARLAGVRADTQYF. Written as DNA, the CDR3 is TGCAGTGCTACCGCCCGACTAGCGGGAGTACGGGCAGATACGCAGTATTTT.

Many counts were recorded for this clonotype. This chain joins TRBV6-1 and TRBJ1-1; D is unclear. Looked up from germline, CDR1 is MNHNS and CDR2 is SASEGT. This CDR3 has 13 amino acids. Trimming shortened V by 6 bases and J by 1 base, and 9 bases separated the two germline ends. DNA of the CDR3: TGTGCCAGCAGGCCGAGAGGGAACACTGAAGCTTTCTTT. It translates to CASRPRGNTEAFF.

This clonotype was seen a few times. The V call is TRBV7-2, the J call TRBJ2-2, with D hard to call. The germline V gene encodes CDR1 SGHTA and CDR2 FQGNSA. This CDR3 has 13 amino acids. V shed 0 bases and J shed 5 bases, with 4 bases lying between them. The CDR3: CASSLAVTGELFF. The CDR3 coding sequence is TGTGCCAGCAGCTTAGCCGTTACCGGGGAGCTGTTTTTT. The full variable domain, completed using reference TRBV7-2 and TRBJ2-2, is GAGVSQSPSNKVTEKGKDVELRCDPISGHTALYWYRQSLGQGLEFLIYFQGNSAPDKSGLPSDRFSAERTGGSVSTLTIQRTQQEDSAVYLCASSLAVTGELFFGEGSRLTVL.

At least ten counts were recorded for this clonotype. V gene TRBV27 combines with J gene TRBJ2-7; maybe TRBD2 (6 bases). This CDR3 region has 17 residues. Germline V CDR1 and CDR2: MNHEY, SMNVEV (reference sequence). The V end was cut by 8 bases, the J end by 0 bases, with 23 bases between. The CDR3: CASQLRREMGDSYEQYF. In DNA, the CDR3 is TGTGCCAGCCAACTTAGGAGGGAAATGGGGGACTCCTACGAGCAGTACTTC.

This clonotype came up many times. This CDR3 reads CASSPQVGSGIANEQFF. CDR3 in DNA: TGTGCCAGCAGTCCACAAGTCGGTAGCGGGATCGCGAATGAGCAGTTCTTC. The chain uses TRBV27 and TRBJ2-1; 8 bases are a match to TRBD2. V lost 5 bases to trimming and J lost 7 bases; unmatched junction nucleotides: 16. The CDR3 length is 17 residues. CDR1 and CDR2 (germline): MNHEY, SMNVEV (reference sequence).

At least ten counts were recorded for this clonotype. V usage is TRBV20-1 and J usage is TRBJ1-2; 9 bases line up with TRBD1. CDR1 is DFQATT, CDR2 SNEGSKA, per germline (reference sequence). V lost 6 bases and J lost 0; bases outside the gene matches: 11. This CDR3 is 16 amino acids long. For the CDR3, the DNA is TGCAGTGCGAAAGCCGGGACAGGGAGTACTAACTATGGCTACACCTTC. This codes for CSAKAGTGSTNYGYTF.

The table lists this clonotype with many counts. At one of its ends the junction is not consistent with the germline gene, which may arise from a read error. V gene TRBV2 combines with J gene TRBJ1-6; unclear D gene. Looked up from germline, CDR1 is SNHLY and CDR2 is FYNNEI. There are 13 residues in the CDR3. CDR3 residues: CASREGRHSPLHF. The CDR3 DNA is TGTGCCAGCAGGGAAGGCAGACATTCACCCCTCCACTTT.

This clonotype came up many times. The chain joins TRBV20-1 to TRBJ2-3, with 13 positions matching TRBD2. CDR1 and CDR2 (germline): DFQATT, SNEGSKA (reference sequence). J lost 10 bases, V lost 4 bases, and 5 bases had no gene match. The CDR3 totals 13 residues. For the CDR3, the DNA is TGCAGTGCTATCAGGACTAGCGGGAGTGCGCAGTATTTT. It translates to CSAIRTSGSAQYF.

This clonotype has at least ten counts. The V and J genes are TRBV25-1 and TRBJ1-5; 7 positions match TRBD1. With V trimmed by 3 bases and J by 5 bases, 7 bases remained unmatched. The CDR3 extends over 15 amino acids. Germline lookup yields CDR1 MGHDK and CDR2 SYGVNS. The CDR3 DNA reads TGTGCCAGCAGTGAGTCCTTCGACAGGGATCAGCCCCAGCATTTT. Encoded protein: CASSESFDRDQPQHF.